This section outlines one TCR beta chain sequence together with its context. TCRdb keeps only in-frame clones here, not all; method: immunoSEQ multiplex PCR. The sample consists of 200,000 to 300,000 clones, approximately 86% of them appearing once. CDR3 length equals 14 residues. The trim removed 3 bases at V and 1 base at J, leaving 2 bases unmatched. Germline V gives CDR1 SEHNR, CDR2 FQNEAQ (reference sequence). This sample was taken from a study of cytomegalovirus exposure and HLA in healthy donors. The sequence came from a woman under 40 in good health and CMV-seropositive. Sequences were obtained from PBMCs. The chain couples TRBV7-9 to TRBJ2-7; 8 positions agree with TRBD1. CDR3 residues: CASSLTGASYEQYF. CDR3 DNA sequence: TGTGCCAGCAGCTTGACAGGGGCGTCCTACGAGCAGTACTTC.